This TCR beta chain was sequenced for a study of blood T cell repertoires in COVID-19. Study-wide background: Donors in the United States, Italy and Spain gave samples during acute or convalescent COVID-19. PBMCs, B-cell-depleted T cells, or T cells provided the cDNA or gDNA that made up the material.

CDR3 length: 14 amino acids. V was clipped by 6 bases and J by 4 bases, with 15 bases between them. The germline V gene encodes CDR1 WSHSY and CDR2 SAAADI. In the source study's methods: For nucleated cells, counts were estimated from reference gene primer amplification. The method was immunoSEQ multiplex PCR; TCRdb's version includes in-frame clones alone and lacks a portion of them. V, J and clone size are taken as reported in that table, and D and trimming were inferred from the DNA itself. The sample lists over 85,000 clones; about four fifths were seen once. The TCR comes from a man aged 40-50 years with active or convalescent COVID-19. Sequencing input: peripheral blood. The chain joins TRBV10-2 to TRBJ1-2; D might be TRBD1 (5 bases). This chain's CDR3 is CASSSQAGTYGYTF. In DNA, the CDR3 is TGCGCCAGCAGCTCACAGGCCGGTACCTATGGCTACACCTTC.